Listed below are T cell receptor beta chains from one sample, sequenced in a study of T cell responses to AZD1222 COVID-19 vaccine. Libraries were prepared by immunoSEQ multiplex PCR; TCRdb keeps only in-frame clonotypes and omits some of them. The sample includes some 160,000 clones, 85% to 95% of them seen just once. The material was peripheral blood, obtained on day 0 of AZD1222 vaccination. The receptors derive from an adult in good health. Both conserved end residues are part of each CDR3. The D gene is left open where the match is weak. Size values are once, few and many counts, or a class for expanded clones, and some rows have none.

J gene,clone size,V gene,D gene,CDR3 protein,CDR3 DNA
TRBJ2-3,.,TRBV7-3,.,CAGRIQRKRSSTDTQYF,TGTGCCGGAAGGATCCAGCGGAAACGAAGTAGCACAGATACGCAGTATTTT
TRBJ1-2,.,TRBV5-4,TRBD1,CASSFYYPRQGTSGYTF,TGTGCCAGCAGCTTCTACTACCCACGACAGGGCACGAGCGGCTACACCTTC
TRBJ2-2,few,TRBV5-1,.,CASSLEGSTGELFF,TGCGCCAGCAGCTTGGAGGGGAGTACCGGGGAGCTGTTTTTT
TRBJ2-5,.,TRBV4-3,TRBD2,CASSQDPGLAGGRGETQYF,TGCGCCAGCAGCCAAGATCCCGGGCTAGCGGGAGGGCGAGGGGAGACCCAGTACTTC
TRBJ2-1,.,TRBV7-2,.,CASSGWRANEQFF,TGTGCCAGCAGCGGGTGGCGGGCCAATGAGCAGTTCTTC
TRBJ2-5,.,TRBV4-1,TRBD1,CASSQDRGLGETQYF,TGCGCCAGCAGCCAGGACAGGGGTTTAGGAGAGACCCAGTACTTC
TRBJ2-7,.,TRBV11-2,TRBD2,CASSPWTSGSYEQYF,TGTGCCAGCAGCCCGTGGACTAGCGGGTCCTACGAGCAGTACTTC
TRBJ2-7,few,TRBV4-1,.,CASSQANSYEQYF,TGCGCCAGCAGCCAGGCCAACTCCTACGAGCAGTACTTC
TRBJ2-2,.,TRBV15,.,CATSSTGNTGELFF,TGTGCCACCAGCAGTACAGGAAACACCGGGGAGCTGTTTTTT
TRBJ2-1,.,TRBV2,.,CASSGSGALEQFF,TGTGCCAGCAGTGGCTCCGGGGCCCTTGAGCAGTTCTTC
TRBJ2-5,.,TRBV7-2,TRBD1,CASSLEGDRETQYF,TGTGCCAGCAGCTTAGAGGGGGACAGGGAGACCCAGTACTTC
TRBJ1-1,.,TRBV7-3,.,CASSSTGITEAFF,TGTGCCAGCAGCTCCACAGGTATCACTGAAGCTTTCTTT
TRBJ2-1,.,TRBV3-1/TRBV3-2,TRBD2,CASSLLSGTDEQFF,TGTGCCAGCAGCTTACTTAGCGGGACCGATGAGCAGTTCTTC
TRBJ2-1,once,TRBV19,TRBD1,CASSITAGGRYEQFF,TGTGCCAGTAGTATTACGGCAGGGGGTAGGTATGAGCAGTTCTTC
TRBJ2-5,.,TRBV10-3,TRBD2,CAISEGVGGLAGGRAQYF,TGTGCCATCAGTGAGGGGGTAGGAGGACTAGCGGGAGGCCGGGCCCAGTACTTC
TRBJ2-1,.,TRBV6-6,.,CASRMDYISYNEQFF,TGTGCCAGCAGGATGGACTATATCTCCTACAATGAGCAGTTCTTC
TRBJ1-6,.,TRBV4-1,.,CASSQPPRRANSPLHF,TGCGCCAGCAGCCAACCCCCTCGCAGGGCTAATTCACCCCTCCACTTT
TRBJ2-7,.,TRBV28,TRBD2,CASRAYGTSGYYEQYF,TGTGCCAGCAGAGCGTATGGGACTAGCGGTTACTACGAGCAGTACTTC
TRBJ2-5,.,TRBV5-4,.,CASSLVGGETQYF,TGTGCCAGCAGCTTGGTTGGGGGGGAGACCCAGTACTTC
TRBJ1-6,.,TRBV28,.,CASSFRGPGNSPLHF,TGTGCCAGCAGTTTTAGGGGTCCAGGCAATTCACCCCTCCACTTT
TRBJ1-5,.,TRBV27,TRBD1,CASSFDRGNQPQHF,TGTGCCAGCAGTTTCGACAGGGGGAATCAGCCCCAGCATTTT
TRBJ1-5,.,TRBV7-8,.,CASSLGPEFGPQHF,TGTGCCAGCAGCTTAGGTCCTGAGTTTGGGCCCCAGCATTTT
TRBJ1-4,.,TRBV28,.,CASSTHGTLNEKLFF,TGTGCCAGCAGTACCCACGGGACACTCAATGAAAAACTGTTTTTT
TRBJ1-2,.,TRBV11-2,.,CASSLGTGLYGYTF,TGTGCCAGCAGCTTGGGGACGGGCCTCTATGGCTACACCTTC
TRBJ1-1,.,TRBV30,.,CAWRQEDTEAFF,TGTGCCTGGAGGCAGGAGGACACTGAAGCTTTCTTT
TRBJ2-1,.,TRBV10-3,.,CAISDNLKSNEQFF,TGTGCCATCAGTGACAACTTGAAGAGCAATGAGCAGTTCTTC
TRBJ2-3,.,TRBV5-4,TRBD2,CAPGYAGVNTDTQYF,TGTGCCCCGGGGTATGCGGGAGTAAACACAGATACGCAGTATTTT
TRBJ2-1,.,TRBV9,.,CASGRLDNEQFF,TGTGCCAGCGGGAGACTTGACAATGAGCAGTTCTTC
TRBJ1-5,.,TRBV28,.,CASGPGTLGNQPQHF,TGTGCCAGCGGACCCGGGACCTTGGGGAATCAGCCCCAGCATTTT
TRBJ1-5,.,TRBV4-1,TRBD1,CASSHRRDRGSPQHF,TGCGCCAGCAGCCATCGCCGGGACAGGGGTTCGCCCCAGCATTTT
TRBJ2-3,.,TRBV28,TRBD2,CASSVGGTDTQYF,TGTGCCAGCAGTGTGGGGGGGACAGATACGCAGTATTTT
TRBJ1-2,.,TRBV2,.,CASPDVLGYGYTF,TGTGCCAGCCCGGATGTATTGGGCTATGGCTACACCTTC
TRBJ2-7,.,TRBV5-6,TRBD1,CASSLVGQGPSYEQYF,TGTGCCAGCAGCTTGGTGGGACAGGGACCTTCATACGAGCAGTACTTC